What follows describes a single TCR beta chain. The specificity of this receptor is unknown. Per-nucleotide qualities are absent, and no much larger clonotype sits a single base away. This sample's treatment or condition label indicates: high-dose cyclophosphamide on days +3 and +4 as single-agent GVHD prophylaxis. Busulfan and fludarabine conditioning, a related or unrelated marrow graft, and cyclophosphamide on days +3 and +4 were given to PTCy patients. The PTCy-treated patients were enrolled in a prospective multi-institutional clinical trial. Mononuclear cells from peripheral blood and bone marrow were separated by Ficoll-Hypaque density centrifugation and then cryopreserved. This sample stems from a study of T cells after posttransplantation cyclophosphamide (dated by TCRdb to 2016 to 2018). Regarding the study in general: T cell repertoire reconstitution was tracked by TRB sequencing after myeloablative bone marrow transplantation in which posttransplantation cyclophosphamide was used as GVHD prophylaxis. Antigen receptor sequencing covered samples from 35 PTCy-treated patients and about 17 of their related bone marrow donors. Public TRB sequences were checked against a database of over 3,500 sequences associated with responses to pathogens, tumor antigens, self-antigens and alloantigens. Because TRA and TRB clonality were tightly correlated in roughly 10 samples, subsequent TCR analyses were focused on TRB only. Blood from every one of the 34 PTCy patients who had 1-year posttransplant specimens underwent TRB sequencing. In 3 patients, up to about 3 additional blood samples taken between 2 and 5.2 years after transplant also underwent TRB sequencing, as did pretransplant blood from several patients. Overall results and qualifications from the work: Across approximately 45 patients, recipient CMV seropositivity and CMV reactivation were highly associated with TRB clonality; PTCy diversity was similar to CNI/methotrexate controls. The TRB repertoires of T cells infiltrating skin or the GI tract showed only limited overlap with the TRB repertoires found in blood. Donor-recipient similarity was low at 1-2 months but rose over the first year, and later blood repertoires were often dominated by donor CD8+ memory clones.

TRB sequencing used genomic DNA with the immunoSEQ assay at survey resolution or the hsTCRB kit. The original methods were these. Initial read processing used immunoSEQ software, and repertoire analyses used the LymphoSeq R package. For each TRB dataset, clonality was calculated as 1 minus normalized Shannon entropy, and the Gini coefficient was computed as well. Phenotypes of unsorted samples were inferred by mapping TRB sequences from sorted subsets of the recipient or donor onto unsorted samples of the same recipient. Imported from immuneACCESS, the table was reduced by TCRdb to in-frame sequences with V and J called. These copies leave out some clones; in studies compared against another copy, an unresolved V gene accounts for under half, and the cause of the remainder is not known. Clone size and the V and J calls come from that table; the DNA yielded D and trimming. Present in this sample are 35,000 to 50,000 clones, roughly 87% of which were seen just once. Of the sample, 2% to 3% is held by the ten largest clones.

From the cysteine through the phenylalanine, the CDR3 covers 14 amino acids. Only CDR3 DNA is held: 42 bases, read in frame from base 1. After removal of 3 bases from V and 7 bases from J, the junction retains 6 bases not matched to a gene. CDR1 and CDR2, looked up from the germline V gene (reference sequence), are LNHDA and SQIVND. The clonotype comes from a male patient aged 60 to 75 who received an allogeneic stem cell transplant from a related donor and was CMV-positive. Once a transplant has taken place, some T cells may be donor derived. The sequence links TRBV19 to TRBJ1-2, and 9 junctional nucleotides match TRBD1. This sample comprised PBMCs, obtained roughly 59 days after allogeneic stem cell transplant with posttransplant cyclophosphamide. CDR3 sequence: CASSMAGQGSGYTF. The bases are TGTGCCAGTAGTATGGCGGGACAGGGTAGTGGCTACACCTTC.